This T cell receptor (beta chain) was sequenced during a study of T cell repertoires in cytomegalovirus infection. Study-wide points: Clonotype analysis showed dominance of the ex vivo response by HLA-C-restricted CMV-specific TCR beta clonotypes.

TCRdb passed the reads through MiXCR, listing each CDR3 protein once. Of about 240,000 distinct CDR3 sequences listed, about 5.9% are singletons. Unmatched junction bases numbered 11, after V lost 8 bases and J lost 4 bases. The CDR3 has 15 amino acids. Germline CDR1 and CDR2: MDHEN and SYDVKM. This clonotype was counted at least ten times. Antigen specificity is unknown. The chain recombines TRBV28 with TRBJ2-3, with 8 bases aligning to TRBD1. This TCR was sampled from a human donor in good health (CMV status not recorded). Some clones in this sample may be carry-over from other donors' samples. Source material: PBMCs. The DNA of the CDR3 is TGTGCCAGCGCCCCTGGACAGGGTATCGCAGATACGCAGTATTTT. It codes for CASAPGQGIADTQYF.